Each of the 4 T cell receptor beta chains below was sequenced from the same sample in a study of blood T cell repertoires in COVID-19. TCRdb keeps only in-frame clones here, not all; method: immunoSEQ multiplex PCR. Counted here are about 200,000 clones, roughly 83% occurring once; the ten biggest clones make up almost 6%. Specimen: peripheral blood. Every receptor here comes from a woman aged 40 to 50 with COVID-19, enrolled during active disease.

This clone was seen more than once but under ten times. This chain uses TRBV19 with TRBJ1-2, with 8 bases that match TRBD1. The CDR3 totals 15 residues. The trim removed 5 bases at V and 8 bases at J, leaving 13 bases unmatched. Per germline, CDR1 LNHDA and CDR2 SQIVND (reference sequence). The CDR3 spells CASSGGTGFSQGYTF. The CDR3 DNA reads TGTGCCAGTAGTGGGGGGACAGGCTTCTCTCAGGGCTACACCTTC.

The J gene is TRBJ1-1, the V gene TRBV5-1, with 7 bases lining up with TRBD1. In germline, CDR1 is SGHRS, CDR2 YFSETQ. V gave up 1 base and J gave up 3 bases; unmatched junction bases: 3. This CDR3 is built from 14 residues. CDR3 protein: CASSLSRGDTEAFF. The CDR3 DNA is TGCGCCAGCAGCTTGTCCAGGGGGGACACTGAAGCTTTCTTT.

The chain couples TRBV9 to TRBJ2-3; 8 bases fit TRBD2. The V and J ends lost 0 bases and 2 bases, in that order; junction bases with no gene match: 5. Germline V gene sequence: CDR1 SGDLS, CDR2 YYNGEE. This CDR3 has 16 residues. The CDR3 bases are TGTGCCAGCAGCGTAGGCCCAGCGGGAGTCACAGATACGCAGTATTTT. Translated, it gives CASSVGPAGVTDTQYF. Variable domain in full (rest from reference TRBV9 and TRBJ2-3): DSGVTQTPKHLITATGQRVTLRCSPRSGDLSVYWYQQSLDQGLQFLIQYYNGEERAKGNILERFSAQQFPDLHSELNLSSLELGDSALYFCASSVGPAGVTDTQYFGPGTRLTVL.

The V gene is TRBV5-1, the J gene TRBJ1-5; 10 bases line up with TRBD1. V shed 0 bases and J 5 bases; nucleotides not matched to a gene: 2. The length of the CDR3 is 15 residues. Germline CDR1 reads SGHRS; CDR2 reads YFSETQ. CDR3 sequence reads: CASSLGGQGDQPQHF. In DNA, the CDR3 is TGCGCCAGCAGCTTGGGTGGACAGGGGGATCAGCCCCAGCATTTT.